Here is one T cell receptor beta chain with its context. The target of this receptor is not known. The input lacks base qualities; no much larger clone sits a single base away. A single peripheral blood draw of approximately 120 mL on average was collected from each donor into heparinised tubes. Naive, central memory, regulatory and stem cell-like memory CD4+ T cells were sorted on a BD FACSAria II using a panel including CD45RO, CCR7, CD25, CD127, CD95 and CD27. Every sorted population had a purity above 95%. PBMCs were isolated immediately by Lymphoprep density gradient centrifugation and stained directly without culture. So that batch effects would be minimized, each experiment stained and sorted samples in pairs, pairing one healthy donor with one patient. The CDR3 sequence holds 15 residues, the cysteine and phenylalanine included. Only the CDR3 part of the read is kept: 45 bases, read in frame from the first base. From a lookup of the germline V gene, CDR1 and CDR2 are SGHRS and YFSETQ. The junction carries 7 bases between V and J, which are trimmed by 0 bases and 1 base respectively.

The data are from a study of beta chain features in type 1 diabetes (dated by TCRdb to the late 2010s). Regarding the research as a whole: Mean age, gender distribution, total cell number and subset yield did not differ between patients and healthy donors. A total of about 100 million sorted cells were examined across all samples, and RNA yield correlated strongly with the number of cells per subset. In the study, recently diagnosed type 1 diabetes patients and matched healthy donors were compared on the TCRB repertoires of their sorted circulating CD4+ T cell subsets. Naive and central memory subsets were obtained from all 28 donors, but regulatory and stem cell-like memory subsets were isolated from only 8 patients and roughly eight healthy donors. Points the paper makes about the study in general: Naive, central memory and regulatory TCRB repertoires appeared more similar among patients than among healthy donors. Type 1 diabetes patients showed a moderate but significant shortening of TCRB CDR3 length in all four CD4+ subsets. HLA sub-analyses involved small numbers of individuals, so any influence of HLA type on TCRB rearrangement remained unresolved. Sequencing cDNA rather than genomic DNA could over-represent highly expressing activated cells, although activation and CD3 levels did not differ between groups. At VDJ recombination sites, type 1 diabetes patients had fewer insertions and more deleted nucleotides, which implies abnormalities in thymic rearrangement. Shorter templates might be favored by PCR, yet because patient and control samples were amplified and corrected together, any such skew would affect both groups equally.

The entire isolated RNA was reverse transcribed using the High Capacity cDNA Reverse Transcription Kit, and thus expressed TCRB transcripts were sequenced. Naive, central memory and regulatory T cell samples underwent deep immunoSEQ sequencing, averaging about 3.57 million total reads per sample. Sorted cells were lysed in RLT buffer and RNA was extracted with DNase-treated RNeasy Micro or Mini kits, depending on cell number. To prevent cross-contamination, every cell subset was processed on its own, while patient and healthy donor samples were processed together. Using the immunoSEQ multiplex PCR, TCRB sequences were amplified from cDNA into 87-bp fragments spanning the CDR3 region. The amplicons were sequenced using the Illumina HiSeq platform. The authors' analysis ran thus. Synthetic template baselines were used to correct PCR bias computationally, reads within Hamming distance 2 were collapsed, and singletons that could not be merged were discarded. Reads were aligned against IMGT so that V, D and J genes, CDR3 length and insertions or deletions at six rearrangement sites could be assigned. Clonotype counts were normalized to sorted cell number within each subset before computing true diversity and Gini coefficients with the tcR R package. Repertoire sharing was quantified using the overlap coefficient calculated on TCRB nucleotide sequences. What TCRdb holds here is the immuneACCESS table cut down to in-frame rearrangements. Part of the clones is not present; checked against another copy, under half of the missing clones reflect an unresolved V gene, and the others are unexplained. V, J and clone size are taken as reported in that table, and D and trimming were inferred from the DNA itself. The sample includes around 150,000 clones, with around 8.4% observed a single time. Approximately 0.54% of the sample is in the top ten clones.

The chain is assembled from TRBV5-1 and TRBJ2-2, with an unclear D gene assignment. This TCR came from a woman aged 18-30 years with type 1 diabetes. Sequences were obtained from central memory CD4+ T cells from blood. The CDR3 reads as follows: CASSLVSENTGELFF. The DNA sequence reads TGCGCCAGCAGCTTGGTGTCAGAGAACACCGGGGAGCTGTTTTTT. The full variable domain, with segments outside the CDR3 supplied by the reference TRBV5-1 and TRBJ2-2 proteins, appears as KAGVTQTPRYLIKTRGQQVTLSCSPISGHRSVSWYQQTPGQGLQFLFEYFSETQRNKGNFPGRFSGRQFSNSRSEMNVSTLELGDSALYLCASSLVSENTGELFFGEGSRLTVL.